The 4 T cell receptor beta chains listed next were all sequenced from one sample in a study of T cell responses to AZD1222 COVID-19 vaccine. Generated by immunoSEQ multiplex PCR, the TCRdb table keeps only in-frame clones and is missing some. The sample carries roughly 120,000 clones, 70% to 90% recorded once. Here the sequenced sample was peripheral blood, taken on day 0 of AZD1222 vaccination. Receptors originate from an adult in good health.

This clone was observed a few times. J is TRBJ1-5 and V is TRBV5-8; possibly TRBD1 for D (6 bases). Trimming pared 2 bases from V and 6 bases from J, leaving 9 bases between. The CDR3 totals 13 residues. Germline V gives CDR1 SGHTS, CDR2 YDEGEE. CDR3 bases: TGTGCCAGCAGCTTAACACAGGGTCAGCCCCAGCATTTT. It specifies CASSLTQGQPQHF.

A single count supports this clone. The genes are TRBV11-2 and TRBJ2-7; 10 positions match TRBD2. The CDR3 has 18 amino acids. V lost 1 base, J lost 0 bases, and 9 bases stayed unmatched. Germline CDR1 and CDR2: SGHAT and FQNNGV. In DNA form, the CDR3 reads TGTGCCAGCAGCTTAGGCCTAGCGGGGGCCTCATTCTCCTACGAGCAGTACTTC. Amino acid sequence: CASSLGLAGASFSYEQYF.

The chain recombines TRBV25-1 with TRBJ1-2; D is uncertain. Per the germline V gene, CDR1 is MGHDK and CDR2 is SYGVNS. V was shortened by 1 base and J by 5 bases, with 17 bases between the two germline ends. This CDR3 has 16 residues. CDR3 in amino acids: CASSESTFQSLYGYTF. The CDR3 coding sequence is TGTGCCAGCAGTGAATCAACGTTCCAGTCACTTTATGGCTACACCTTC.

CDR3 loop: CASSVGPGPGNTIYF. For the CDR3, the DNA is TGTGCCAGCAGCGTAGGTCCAGGGCCTGGAAACACCATATATTTT. The rearrangement links TRBV9 to TRBJ1-3; a possible D gene is TRBD1 (5 bases). This CDR3 has 15 amino acids. The germline V gene has CDR1 SGDLS and CDR2 YYNGEE. Between the trimmed V and J ends, which lost 0 bases and 2 bases, there was a span of 9 bases.